The T cell receptor (beta chain) described here comes from a study of post-analysis software for immune sequencing data. Study context: Progressive-relapsing, secondary progressive and relapsing-remitting multiple sclerosis were among the disease courses included. General study findings and limits: The F measure placed samples prepared in the same batch into strongly shared clusters. Patients carried five TRBV segments more frequently than controls did, and TRBV5-6, TRBV5-1 and TRBV20-1 were among them. Compared with controls, patients showed significantly lower normalized Chao1 diversity.

Built from TCR beta cDNA, the libraries had unique molecular identifiers in them. Between roughly 1 and 11 million T cells gave rise to around 500,000 cDNA molecules. TCRdb re-derived calls from the PCR reads in MiXCR, one entry per CDR3 protein. The sample contains roughly 540,000 distinct CDR3 sequences, under 40% of which appear only once. For this clonotype: As yet, its antigen is unknown. Possible read error: a much larger clone is one base away.

Trimming at V came to 6 bases and at J to 5 bases, leaving 4 bases not matched to a gene. The germline V gene has CDR1 SNHLY and CDR2 FYNNEI. The CDR3 has 14 residues. V is TRBV2 and J is TRBJ2-7; TRBD2 matches 13 bases. Sequencing input: blood. The receptor was isolated from a girl aged 2-17 years with multiple sclerosis. The DNA of the CDR3 is TGTGCCAGCAGGGGAACTAGCGGGGGGGACGAGCAGTACTTC. Residues: CASRGTSGGDEQYF. Full variable domain (remainder filled in from reference TRBV2 and TRBJ2-7): EPEVTQTPSHQVTQMGQEVILRCVPISNHLYFYWYRQILGQKVEFLVSFYNNEISEKSEIFDDQFSVERPDGSNFTLKIRSTKLEDSAMYFCASRGTSGGDEQYFGPGTRLTVT.